These T cell receptor beta chains were read from a single sample in a study of cytomegalovirus exposure and HLA in healthy donors. Using immunoSEQ multiplex PCR, the repertoire was profiled, and TCRdb retains in-frame clones only, with some absent. The sample shows tens of thousands of clones, less than 75% of them seen only once. Sequencing used PBMCs. All receptors derive from a man in his fifties in good health and CMV-seropositive. The CDR3 runs from the conserved cysteine through the conserved F or W. D genes are given only for firm matches. Only part of the rows carry a size: once, few, many, or a class if the clone is expanded.

TRBV6-1	TRBJ2-5	TRBD1	NA	TGTGCCAGCAGTACGAACAGGGGCTTAGGGACCCAGTACTTC	CASSTNRGLGTQYF
TRBV2	TRBJ2-6	TRBD1	NA	TGTGCCAGCAGTGGGCCGGGACAGGTGTCTGGGGCCAACGTCCTGACTTTC	CASSGPGQVSGANVLTF
TRBV5-1	TRBJ1-5	NA	NA	TGCGCCAGCAGCCTGGGGGCCGGGACACTGAGCAATCAGCCCCAGCATTTT	CASSLGAGTLSNQPQHF
TRBV7-9	TRBJ1-1	NA	few	TGTGCCAGCAGCTTGGGAGTACTAGCTGAAGCTTTCTTT	CASSLGVLAEAFF
TRBV4-1	TRBJ2-5	NA	NA	TGCGCCAGCAGCCAAGATTTAGCGCCTCAAGAGACCCAGTACTTC	CASSQDLAPQETQYF
TRBV5-1	TRBJ2-1	TRBD2	NA	TGCGACAGCAGCTCCTCCGTACTAGCGGCCTATGAGCAGTTCTTC	CDSSSSVLAAYEQFF
TRBV19	TRBJ1-3	TRBD1	NA	TGTGCCAGTAGTTCCGTGGGGACAGGGGTATACACCATATATTTT	CASSSVGTGVYTIYF
TRBV9	TRBJ2-3	NA	NA	TGTGCCAGCAGCGTACAAGGGACATCAGATACGCAGTATTTT	CASSVQGTSDTQYF
TRBV15	TRBJ1-1	TRBD1	NA	TGTGCCACCAGCAGAGGGGACAGGGCTATGGACACTGAAGCTTTCTTT	CATSRGDRAMDTEAFF
TRBV18	TRBJ1-1	NA	NA	TGTGCCAGCTCAGAAGGGGTGAACACTGAAGCTTTCTTT	CASSEGVNTEAFF
TRBV18	TRBJ2-7	TRBD1	NA	TGTGCCAGCTCACCTAAGGTCAGGGGGCTCAACGAGCAGTACTTC	CASSPKVRGLNEQYF
TRBV27	TRBJ2-7	NA	NA	TGTGCCAGCAGTTTTCGGGGCTCCTACGAGCAGTACTTC	CASSFRGSYEQYF
TRBV11-3	TRBJ2-2	TRBD1	once	TGTGCCAGCAGCGAAGGACAGGGCCACACCGGGGAGCTGTTTTTT	CASSEGQGHTGELFF
TRBV7-7	TRBJ2-3	TRBD2	NA	TGTGCCAGCAGCTCCACACCCCGCGGGAGGGCCGGTGCCGATACGCAGTATTTT	CASSSTPRGRAGADTQYF
TRBV19	TRBJ1-2	TRBD1	few	TGTGCCAGTAGTATTGCAGTGGGACAGCAAGGTGGCTACACCTTC	CASSIAVGQQGGYTF
TRBV7-9	TRBJ1-2	TRBD1	NA	TGTGCCAGCAGCTCCCTGAGAGGGACAGGCTATGGCTACACCTTC	CASSSLRGTGYGYTF
TRBV9	TRBJ2-3	TRBD2	few	TGTGCCAGCAGCGTAGGTGTCGCGGGAGCCCTCACAGATACGCAGTATTTT	CASSVGVAGALTDTQYF